This T cell receptor beta chain was captured by sequencing in a study of OX40 agonist ivuxolimab in advanced cancers. Study-wide results and caveats: More expanded clones were found, on average, in CD8+ than in CD4+ T cells. Partial responders at 0.1-3.0 mg/kg had among the lowest clonal expansion.

Here immunoSEQ multiplex PCR was the method, and the copy in TCRdb shows in-frame clones only, minus some. The sample records about 36,000 clones, roughly 81% being singletons. This clone was recorded a few times. Its antigen is as yet unknown. The ends were cut back, 4 bases at V and 7 bases at J, with 18 bases in the middle. This CDR3 is 15 amino acids long. Looked up from germline, CDR1 is SGHRS and CDR2 is YFSETQ. Prior autoimmune disease or systemic immunosuppression barred patients. The J gene is TRBJ2-1, the V gene TRBV5-1; tentative D call: TRBD2 (6 bases). The receptor was isolated from an adult with an advanced solid tumor such as melanoma, head and neck, liver or kidney cancer. The starting material was CD4+ or CD8+ T cells sorted from blood, obtained in a trial of the OX40 agonist ivuxolimab. The CDR3 reads CASSPEGTPGNEQFF. The DNA of the CDR3 is TGCGCCAGCAGCCCCGAGGGGACTCCAGGTAATGAGCAGTTCTTC.